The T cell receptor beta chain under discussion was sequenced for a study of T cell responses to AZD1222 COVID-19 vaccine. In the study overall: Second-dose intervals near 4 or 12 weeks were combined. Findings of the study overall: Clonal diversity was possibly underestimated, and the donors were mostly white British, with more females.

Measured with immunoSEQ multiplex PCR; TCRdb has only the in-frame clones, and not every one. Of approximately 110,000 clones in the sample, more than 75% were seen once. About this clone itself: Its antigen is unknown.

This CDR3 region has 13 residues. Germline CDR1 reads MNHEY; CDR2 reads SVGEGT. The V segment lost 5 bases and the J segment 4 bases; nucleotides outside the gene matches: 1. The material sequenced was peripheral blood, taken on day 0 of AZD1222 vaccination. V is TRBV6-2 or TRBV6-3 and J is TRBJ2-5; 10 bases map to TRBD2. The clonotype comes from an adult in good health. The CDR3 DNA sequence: TGTGCCAGCAGTCGACTAGCGGGAGAGACCCAGTACTTC. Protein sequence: CASSRLAGETQYF.